These 21 T cell receptor beta chains were all obtained from the same sample, sequenced in a study of blood T cell repertoires in COVID-19. Assay: immunoSEQ multiplex PCR; the TCRdb copy retains only in-frame clones and omits some. The sample holds around 190,000 clones, about 80% seen once. Sequences were obtained from peripheral blood. These receptors all stem from a woman between 45 and 65 years old with active or convalescent COVID-19.

V gene TRBV14 combines with J gene TRBJ1-2; maybe TRBD1 (5 bases). CDR1 is SGHDN and CDR2 is FVKESK in the germline V gene. Deletions cut 0 bases from V and 7 bases from J, with 21 bases between. CDR3 length: 17 amino acids. The CDR3 DNA sequence: TGTGCCAGCAGCCAAGATCTGTACGGCAGGGTGGACCCTGGCTACACCTTC. Amino acids: CASSQDLYGRVDPGYTF.

The chain has TRBV12-3 or TRBV12-4 and TRBJ2-5; tentative D call: TRBD1 (5 bases). The V and J ends lost 3 bases and 2 bases respectively, with 7 bases between them. The CDR3 is 13 amino acids. The CDR3 DNA is TGTGCCAGCAGTTTTACAGGTCAAGAGACCCAGTACTTC. Amino acids: CASSFTGQETQYF.

This clone was counted many times. The rearrangement links TRBV6-5 to TRBJ1-6; maybe TRBD1 (6 bases). V was trimmed by 6 bases and J by 4 bases, leaving 10 bases between them. Germline lookup yields CDR1 MNHEY and CDR2 SVGAGI. This CDR3 is 14 amino acids long. This CDR3 reads CASRDSRYNSPLHF. The CDR3 DNA reads TGTGCCAGCAGGGACAGCCGGTATAATTCACCCCTCCACTTT.

The rearrangement joins TRBV10-3 to TRBJ1-2; 10 nucleotides align to TRBD1. Germline CDR1 ENHRY, CDR2 SYGVKD. V shed 7 bases, J shed 2 bases, and the junction held 10 bases outside the gene matches. The CDR3 length is 16 residues. For the CDR3, the DNA is TGTGCCATCAACGGACCCCCGGGACAGGGGAACTATGGCTACACCTTC. Protein product: CAINGPPGQGNYGYTF.

The V call is TRBV25-1, the J call TRBJ2-3; 7 positions agree with TRBD2. This CDR3 region has 15 residues. V dropped 1 base and J dropped 0; count of bases not matched to a gene: 1. Germline V gives CDR1 MGHDK, CDR2 SYGVNS. CDR3 sequence: CASSEWEGSTDTQYF. CDR3 coding DNA: TGTGCCAGCAGTGAATGGGAGGGTAGCACAGATACGCAGTATTTT.

The rearrangement links TRBV19 to TRBJ1-4, with TRBD1 matching over 10 bases. Germline CDR1 is LNHDA and CDR2 is SQIVND (reference sequence). Unmatched junction bases numbered 7, after V lost 2 bases and J lost 7 bases. The CDR3 spans 16 residues. CDR3 loop: CASSILGDRGSEKLFF. The DNA of the CDR3 is TGTGCCAGTAGTATATTGGGGGACAGGGGCAGTGAAAAACTGTTTTTT.

The CDR3 DNA sequence: TGCGCCAGCATGCTCCTAAGAGGTCTAGGAAACTATGGCTACACCTTC. Translation gives CASMLLRGLGNYGYTF. The chain has TRBV10-1 and TRBJ1-2, with no clear D. The CDR3 runs to 16 residues. Between the trimmed V and J ends, which lost 7 bases and 2 bases, there was a span of 20 bases. Germline values: CDR1 WNHNN, CDR2 SYGVQD (reference sequence).

This clone has just a few counts. The chain is built from TRBV18 and TRBJ2-1, with 7 bases fitting TRBD1. The CDR3 length is 15 residues. V shed 2 bases and J 2 bases; nucleotides not matched to a gene: 3. Germline CDR1 is KGHSH and CDR2 is LQKENI. The CDR3 loop is CASSPGQVTYNEQFF. In DNA, the CDR3 is TGTGCCAGCTCACCAGGACAGGTGACCTACAATGAGCAGTTCTTC.

J is TRBJ1-3 and V is TRBV7-2, with 8 nucleotides matching TRBD1. The CDR3 is made up of 15 amino acids. The ends lost 6 bases at V and 1 base at J; junction bases unmatched: 5. Germline loops: CDR1 SGHTA, CDR2 FQGNSA. This CDR3 is CASRSQGASGNTIYF. DNA for the CDR3: TGTGCCAGCAGGTCTCAGGGGGCGTCTGGAAACACCATATATTTT.

In its sample, this clone was seen a few times. The J gene is TRBJ2-7, the V gene TRBV12-5; TRBD1 aligns across 8 bases. V lost 3 bases, J lost 5 bases, and 3 bases stayed unmatched. The CDR3 has 13 amino acids. From germline, CDR1 is LGHNT and CDR2 FRNRAP. The CDR3 coding sequence is TGTGCTAGTGGTTTCGGACAGGGCCACGAGCAGTACTTC. It encodes CASGFGQGHEQYF.

The chain has TRBV18 and TRBJ2-7; TRBD2 might be the D (5 bases). V lost 7 bases, J lost 6 bases, and 19 bases lay in between. Germline V gene data show CDR1 as KGHSH and CDR2 as LQKENI. The CDR3 totals 14 residues. The CDR3 loop is CASCRSGLLTEQYF. The CDR3 bases are TGTGCCAGCTGCCGATCAGGACTCCTTACCGAGCAGTACTTC. Drawing the rest from reference TRBV18 and TRBJ2-7, the complete variable domain is NAGVMQNPRHLVRRRGQEARLRCSPMKGHSHVYWYRQLPEEGLKFMVYLQKENIIDESGMPKERFSAEFPKEGPSILRIQQVVRGDSAAYFCASCRSGLLTEQYFGPGTRLTVT.

This chain uses TRBV5-5 with TRBJ2-5; TRBD1 might be the D (6 bases). Germline values: CDR1 SGHKS, CDR2 YYEKEE (reference sequence). CDR3 size: 13 residues. V lost 0 bases to trimming and J lost 4 bases, with 7 bases between them. The CDR3 region is CASSLVGGETQYF. CDR3 sequence (DNA): TGTGCCAGCAGCTTGGTAGGGGGAGAGACCCAGTACTTC.

This clone was detected a few times. This sequence joins TRBV7-8 and TRBJ1-2, with TRBD1 as a possible D gene (5 bases). CDR1 is SGHVS and CDR2 is FQNEAQ in the germline V gene. The CDR3 contains 16 residues. The germline V and J ends were trimmed by 1 base and 2 bases, with 14 bases remaining between them. CDR3 amino acids: CASSLGIPGINYGYTF. In DNA, the CDR3 is TGTGCCAGCAGCTTAGGAATTCCAGGGATCAACTATGGCTACACCTTC. The whole variable domain, remainder taken from reference TRBV7-8 and TRBJ1-2, is GAGVSQSPRYKVAKRGQDVALRCDPISGHVSLFWYQQALGQGPEFLTYFQNEAQLDKSGLPSDRFFAERPEGSVSTLKIQRTQQEDSAVYLCASSLGIPGINYGYTFGSGTRLTVV.

This rearrangement joins TRBV4-2 to TRBJ1-5, with 11 bases lining up with TRBD1. In germline, CDR1 is LGHNA, CDR2 YNFKEQ. The CDR3 loop spans 18 amino acids. V dropped 0 bases and J dropped 4; count of bases not matched to a gene: 8. CDR3 region: CASSQEGTGGFGNQPQHF. CDR3 DNA sequence: TGTGCCAGCAGCCAAGAAGGGACAGGGGGATTTGGTAATCAGCCCCAGCATTTT.

The genes are TRBV25-1 and TRBJ1-5, with a tentative D call TRBD1 (5 bases). Germline V CDR1 and CDR2: MGHDK, SYGVNS. This CDR3 contains 15 residues. V was pared by 4 bases and J by 0 bases, with 10 bases between. The CDR3 is CASSGRGNSNQPQHF. The CDR3 DNA reads TGTGCCAGCAGTGGACGGGGGAATAGCAATCAGCCCCAGCATTTT.

This chain connects TRBV19 to TRBJ2-2; no firm D call. This CDR3 spans 13 amino acids. The germline CDR1 and CDR2 sequences are LNHDA and SQIVND (reference sequence). V was cut by 7 bases and J by 0 bases, with 6 bases left in between. This CDR3 reads CASTTANTGELFF. CDR3 DNA: TGTGCCAGTACCACAGCGAACACCGGGGAGCTGTTTTTT.

The chain is built from TRBV7-9 and TRBJ1-2; possible D gene TRBD1, 5 bases. The germline gives CDR1 SEHNR, CDR2 FQNEAQ (reference sequence). The length of the CDR3 is 14 residues. V was shortened by 8 bases and J by 2 bases, with 15 bases between the two germline ends. The CDR3 coding sequence is TGTGCCAGCTCCTCCGGGACTGACAACTATGGCTACACCTTC. Its protein is CASSSGTDNYGYTF.

This clone was recorded only once. The gene calls are TRBV3-1 (or the pseudogene TRBV3-2) and TRBJ2-1, with 10 bases lining up with TRBD2. The V gene end was trimmed by 7 bases and the J gene end by 9 bases; junction bases not matched to a gene: 9. Germline values: CDR1 LGHDT, CDR2 YNNKEL (reference sequence). This CDR3 is 14 amino acids long. The CDR3 nucleotides are TGTGCCAGCACCACCAGCGGGGGGGCCGGTGAGCAGTTCTTC. This sequence encodes CASTTSGGAGEQFF.

The chain combines TRBV2 with TRBJ2-1; D uncertain. Germline CDR1 is SNHLY and CDR2 is FYNNEI. Trimming shortened V by 2 bases and J by 8 bases, and 7 bases separated the two germline ends. CDR3 length equals 12 residues. The CDR3 DNA follows: TGTGCCAGCAGTGAATCTTCCCATGAGCAGTTCTTC. This translates into CASSESSHEQFF.

The chain is built from TRBV7-2 and TRBJ2-7, with 8 bases fitting TRBD1. The CDR3 loop spans 15 amino acids. The V gene's germline CDR1 is SGHTA and CDR2 FQGNSA. Losses at the gene ends were 0 bases for V and 7 bases for J; bases not matched to a gene: 8. The CDR3 nucleotides read TGTGCCAGCAGCTTAGCACCTCAGGGGGCGCAGGAGCAGTACTTC. As protein: CASSLAPQGAQEQYF.

The chain uses TRBV2 and TRBJ2-7; TRBD2 matches 10 bases. V lost 4 bases, J lost 4 bases, and 4 bases stayed unmatched. Germline CDR1 SNHLY, CDR2 FYNNEI. This CDR3 spans 14 amino acids. The CDR3 DNA reads as TGTGCCAGCAGTGCCGGACTAGCGGCTTACGAGCAGTACTTC. Its translation: CASSAGLAAYEQYF.